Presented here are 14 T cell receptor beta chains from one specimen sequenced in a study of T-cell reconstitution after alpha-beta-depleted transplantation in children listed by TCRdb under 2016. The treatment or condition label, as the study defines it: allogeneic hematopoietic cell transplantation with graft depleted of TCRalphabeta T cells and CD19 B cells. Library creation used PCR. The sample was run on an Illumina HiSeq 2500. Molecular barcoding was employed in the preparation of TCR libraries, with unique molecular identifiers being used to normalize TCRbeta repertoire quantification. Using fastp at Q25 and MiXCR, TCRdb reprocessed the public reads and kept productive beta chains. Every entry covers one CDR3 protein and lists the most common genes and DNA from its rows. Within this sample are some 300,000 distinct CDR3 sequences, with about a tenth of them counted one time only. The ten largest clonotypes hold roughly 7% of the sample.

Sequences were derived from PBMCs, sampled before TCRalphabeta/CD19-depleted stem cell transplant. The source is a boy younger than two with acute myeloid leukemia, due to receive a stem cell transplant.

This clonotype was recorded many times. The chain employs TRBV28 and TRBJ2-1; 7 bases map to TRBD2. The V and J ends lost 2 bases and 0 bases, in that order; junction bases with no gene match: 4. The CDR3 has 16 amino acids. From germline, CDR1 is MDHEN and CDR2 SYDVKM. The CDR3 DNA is TGTGCCAGCAGTTTACTGGGGGGGTCCTCCTACAATGAGCAGTTCTTC. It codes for CASSLLGGSSYNEQFF.

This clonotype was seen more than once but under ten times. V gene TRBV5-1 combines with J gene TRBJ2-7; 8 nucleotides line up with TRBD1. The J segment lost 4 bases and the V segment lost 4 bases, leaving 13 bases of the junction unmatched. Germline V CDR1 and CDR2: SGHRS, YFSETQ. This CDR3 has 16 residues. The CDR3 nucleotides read TGCGCCAGCAGCCCTTGGACAGGGACCCCGCGTTACGAGCAGTACTTC. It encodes CASSPWTGTPRYEQYF.

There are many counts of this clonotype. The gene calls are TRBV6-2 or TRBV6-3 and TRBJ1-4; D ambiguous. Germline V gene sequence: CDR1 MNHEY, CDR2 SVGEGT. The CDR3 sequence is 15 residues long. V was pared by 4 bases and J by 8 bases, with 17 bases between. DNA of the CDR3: TGTGCCAGCAGTTTCCTCAGACCTACCCAGGAAAAACTGTTTTTT. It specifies CASSFLRPTQEKLFF.

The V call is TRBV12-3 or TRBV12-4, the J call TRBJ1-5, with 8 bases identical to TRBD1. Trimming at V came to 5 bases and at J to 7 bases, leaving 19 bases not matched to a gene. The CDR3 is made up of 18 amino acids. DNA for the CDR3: TGTGCCAGCAGTCCCGACCGAACCCAGGGGGCGGGGGGACAGCCCCAGCATTTT. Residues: CASSPDRTQGAGGQPQHF.

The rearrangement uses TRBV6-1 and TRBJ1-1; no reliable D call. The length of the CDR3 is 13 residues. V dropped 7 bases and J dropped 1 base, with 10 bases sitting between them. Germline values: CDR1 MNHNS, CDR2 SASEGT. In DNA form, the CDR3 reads TGTGCCAGCAAAGGGAGCAGGAACACTGAAGCTTTCTTT. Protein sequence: CASKGSRNTEAFF.

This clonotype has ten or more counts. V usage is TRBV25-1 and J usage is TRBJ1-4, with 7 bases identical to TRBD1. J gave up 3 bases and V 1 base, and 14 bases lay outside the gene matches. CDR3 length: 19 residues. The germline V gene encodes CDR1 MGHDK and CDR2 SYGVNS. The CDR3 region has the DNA TGTGCCAGCAGTGAATCCCCGACAGGGTTAAACTGGGCTAATGAAAAACTGTTTTTT. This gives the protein CASSESPTGLNWANEKLFF. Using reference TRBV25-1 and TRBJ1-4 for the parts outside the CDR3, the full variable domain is EADIYQTPRYLVIGTGKKITLECSQTMGHDKMYWYQQDPGMELHLIHYSYGVNSTEKGDLSSESTVSRIRTEHFPLTLESARPSHTSQYLCASSESPTGLNWANEKLFFGSGTQLSVL.

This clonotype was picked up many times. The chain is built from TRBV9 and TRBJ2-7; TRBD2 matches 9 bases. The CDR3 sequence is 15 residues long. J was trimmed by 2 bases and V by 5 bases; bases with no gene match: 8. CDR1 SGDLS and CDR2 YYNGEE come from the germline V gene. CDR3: CASSELAGDTYEQYF. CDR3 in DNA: TGTGCCAGCAGTGAATTAGCGGGAGATACCTACGAGCAGTACTTC.

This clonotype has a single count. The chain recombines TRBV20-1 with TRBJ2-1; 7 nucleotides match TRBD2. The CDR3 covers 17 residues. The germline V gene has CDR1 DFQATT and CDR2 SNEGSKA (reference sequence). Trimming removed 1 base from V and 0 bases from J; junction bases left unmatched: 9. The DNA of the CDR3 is TGCAGTGCTAGAGCTCTAAGCGGGGTAAGCTCCTACAATGAGCAGTTCTTC. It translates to CSARALSGVSSYNEQFF.

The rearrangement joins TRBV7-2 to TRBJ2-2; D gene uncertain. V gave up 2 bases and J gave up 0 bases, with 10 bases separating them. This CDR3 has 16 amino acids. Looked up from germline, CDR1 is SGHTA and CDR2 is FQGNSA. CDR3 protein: CASSLNGDANTGELFF. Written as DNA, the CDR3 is TGTGCCAGCAGCTTAAATGGAGACGCGAACACCGGGGAGCTGTTTTTT.

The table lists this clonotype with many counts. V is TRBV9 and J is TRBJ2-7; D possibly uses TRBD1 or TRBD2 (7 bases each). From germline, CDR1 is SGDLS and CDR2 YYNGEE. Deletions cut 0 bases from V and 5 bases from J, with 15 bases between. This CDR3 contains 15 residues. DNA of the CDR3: TGTGCCAGCAGCGTAGATGGCAGGGGGGGGCACGAGCAGTACTTC. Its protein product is CASSVDGRGGHEQYF.

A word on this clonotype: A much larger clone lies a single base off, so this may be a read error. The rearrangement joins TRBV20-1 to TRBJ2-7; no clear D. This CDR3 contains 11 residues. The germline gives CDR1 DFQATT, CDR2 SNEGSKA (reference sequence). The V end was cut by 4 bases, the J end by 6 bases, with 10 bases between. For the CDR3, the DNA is TGCAGTGCTACCGCGGACCGCGAGCAGTACTTC. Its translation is CSATADREQYF.

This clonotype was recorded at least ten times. For the CDR3, the DNA is TGTGCCAGCAGCTTAGACGCCTTCAATCAGCCCCAGCATTTT. It encodes CASSLDAFNQPQHF. This chain uses TRBV7-2 with TRBJ1-5, with D hard to call. V shed 1 base and J shed 3 bases, with 7 bases lying between them. The CDR3 runs 14 residues. Germline CDR1 is SGHTA and CDR2 is FQGNSA.

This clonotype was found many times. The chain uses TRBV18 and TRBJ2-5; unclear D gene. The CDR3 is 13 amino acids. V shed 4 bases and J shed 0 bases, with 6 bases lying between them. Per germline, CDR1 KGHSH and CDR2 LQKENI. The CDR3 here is CASSRQYQETQYF. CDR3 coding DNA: TGTGCCAGCTCACGACAATACCAAGAGACCCAGTACTTC.

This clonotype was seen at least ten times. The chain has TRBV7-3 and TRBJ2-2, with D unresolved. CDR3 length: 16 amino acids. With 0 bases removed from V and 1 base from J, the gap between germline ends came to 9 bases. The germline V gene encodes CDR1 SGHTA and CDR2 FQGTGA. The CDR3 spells CASSLTVPRNTGELFF. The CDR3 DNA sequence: TGTGCCAGCAGCTTAACGGTCCCTCGGAACACCGGGGAGCTGTTTTTT.